The following is a TCR beta chain sequence with its context. CDR1 is MDHEN and CDR2 is SYDVKM in the germline V gene. J was trimmed by 2 bases and V by 5 bases; bases with no gene match: 10. The CDR3 runs 17 residues. This sample was taken from a study of blood T cell repertoires in COVID-19. Study-wide context: The United States, Italy and Spain were the sources of the acute and convalescent COVID-19 samples. T cells, B-cell-depleted T cells, or PBMCs supplied cDNA or gDNA.

Original processing notes: Counts of nucleated cells, estimated from reference gene primer amplification, were obtained. Repertoires were generated with immunoSEQ multiplex PCR, while TCRdb's copy carries only in-frame clones and drops some. That table gives V, J and clone size, and the DNA gave D and trimming. The sample carries some 96,000 clones, approximately 86% recorded once. This chain joins TRBV28 and TRBJ1-5; 9 bases fit TRBD1. What was sequenced was peripheral blood. The receptor was isolated from a man older than 75 with acute or convalescent COVID-19. The CDR3 reads CASSPGTGIAGNQPQHF. The CDR3, as DNA: TGTGCCAGCAGTCCCGGGACAGGGATCGCTGGCAATCAGCCCCAGCATTTT.